The rows below give T cell receptor beta chains drawn from one sample of a study of cytotoxic CD8 clonotypes in ibrutinib-treated CLL. Data came from immunoSEQ multiplex PCR; TCRdb stores just in-frame clones and leaves some out. Of 75,000 to 90,000 clones in the sample, approximately 87% are singletons; the top ten hold 35% to 45%. This material consisted of PBMCs, taken after 24 months of ibrutinib treatment. These receptors came from a human donor with chronic lymphocytic leukemia. CDR3s include the opening cysteine and the closing phenylalanine or tryptophan. D genes are given only for firm matches. Clone sizes are given selectively: once, few, many, or a class where the clone is expanded.

clone_size	v_call	j_call	d_call	cdr3_aa	cdr3_nt
.	TRBV15	TRBJ2-7	.	CATSRDVAYEQYF	TGTGCCACCAGCAGAGATGTCGCCTACGAGCAGTACTTC
.	TRBV10-2	TRBJ1-1	TRBD1	CASSELQGAGNTEAFF	TGCGCCAGCAGTGAGTTGCAGGGGGCGGGGAACACTGAAGCTTTCTTT
.	TRBV2	TRBJ2-1	.	CASSTGQNNEQFF	TGTGCCAGCAGTACCGGCCAGAACAATGAGCAGTTCTTC
.	TRBV5-5	TRBJ2-3	TRBD2	CASSPKLAGVSDTQYF	TGTGCCAGCAGCCCTAAACTAGCGGGAGTTTCAGATACGCAGTATTTT
.	TRBV5-4	TRBJ2-1	TRBD2	CASSSLLAEHYNEQFF	TGTGCCAGCAGCTCCCTACTAGCGGAACACTACAATGAGCAGTTCTTC
.	TRBV6-4	TRBJ2-3	.	CASSDSGAEGPGDTQYF	TGTGCCAGCAGTGACTCTGGGGCGGAGGGTCCGGGAGATACGCAGTATTTT
.	TRBV30	TRBJ1-3	.	CAWIRGRGNTIYF	TGTGCCTGGATTAGGGGGAGAGGAAACACCATATATTTT
.	TRBV7-7	TRBJ2-5	TRBD2	CASSAGTSWETQYF	TGTGCCAGCAGCGCAGGGACTAGTTGGGAGACCCAGTACTTC
.	TRBV11-2	TRBJ2-1	.	CASSLGGFNEQFF	TGTGCCAGCAGCTTAGGGGGGTTCAATGAGCAGTTCTTC
.	TRBV5-4	TRBJ2-7	TRBD1	CASSLGSPDRGYEQYF	TGTGCCAGCAGCTTGGGGTCCCCGGACAGGGGTTACGAGCAGTACTTC
.	TRBV7-2	TRBJ1-2	.	CASSLYSWGYTF	TGTGCCAGCAGCTTGTACAGTTGGGGCTACACCTTC
.	TRBV7-2	TRBJ2-5	TRBD2	CASSPEGLVQETQYF	TGTGCCAGCAGCCCCGAGGGACTAGTTCAAGAGACCCAGTACTTC
.	TRBV9	TRBJ1-2	.	CASSPRDAANYGYTF	TGTGCCAGCAGCCCTCGGGACGCAGCTAACTATGGCTACACCTTC
.	TRBV19	TRBJ1-5	TRBD1	CASSYREGANQPQHF	TGTGCCAGTAGTTACAGGGAGGGGGCCAATCAGCCCCAGCATTTT
.	TRBV5-6	TRBJ2-3	.	CASSLAEGDTQYF	TGTGCCAGCAGCTTGGCCGAAGGAGATACGCAGTATTTT
once	TRBV30	TRBJ1-2	.	CAWSVGRTRPINYGYTF	TGTGCCTGGAGTGTAGGACGGACACGACCAATCAACTATGGCTACACCTTC
.	TRBV5-6	TRBJ2-7	.	CASSLAASSYEQYF	TGTGCCAGCAGCCTGGCCGCCAGCTCCTACGAGCAGTACTTC
.	TRBV7-2	TRBJ2-5	TRBD2	CASSLERGLQETQYF	TGTGCCAGCAGCTTAGAGCGGGGGTTACAAGAGACCCAGTACTTC
.	TRBV29-1	TRBJ2-7	TRBD1	CSVRQGPDYEQYF	TGCAGCGTCCGACAGGGGCCTGACTACGAGCAGTACTTC
.	TRBV30	TRBJ2-3	.	CAGHQASTDTQYF	TGTGCCGGGCACCAGGCCAGCACAGATACGCAGTATTTT
.	TRBV30	TRBJ2-1	.	CAWSNSGKGEQFF	TGTGCCTGGAGTAACTCAGGGAAGGGTGAGCAGTTCTTC
.	TRBV6-1	TRBJ1-2	.	CATSNGAVLYGYTF	TGTGCCACCTCGAACGGGGCAGTACTCTATGGCTACACCTTC
.	TRBV7-3	TRBJ2-1	.	CASSLTGSADYLRNEQFF	TGTGCCAGCAGCTTAACAGGATCGGCCGACTACCTTCGGAATGAGCAGTTCTTC
.	TRBV5-1	TRBJ2-1	.	CASRPGVYNEQFF	TGCGCCAGCAGGCCGGGAGTCTACAATGAGCAGTTCTTC
.	TRBV18	TRBJ2-4	TRBD1	CASSRDRGDDIQYF	TGTGCCAGCTCACGCGACAGGGGAGATGACATTCAGTACTTC
.	TRBV2	TRBJ2-1	TRBD1	CASRVTGISYNEQFF	TGTGCCAGCAGGGTGACAGGGATCTCCTACAATGAGCAGTTCTTC
few	TRBV7-9	TRBJ1-4	.	CASGGRHEKLFF	TGTGCCAGCGGGGGCCGTCATGAAAAACTGTTTTTT
.	TRBV2	TRBJ1-2	.	CASSDLRGLGGYTF	TGTGCCAGCAGTGATTTGAGGGGACTAGGGGGCTACACCTTC
.	TRBV30	TRBJ2-7	.	CAWSGRGSYSEQYF	TGTGCCTGGAGTGGGCGAGGATCCTACTCCGAGCAGTACTTC
few	TRBV5-6	TRBJ2-7	.	CASSFQSTSEQYF	TGTGCCAGCAGCTTCCAGTCAACGAGTGAGCAGTACTTC
.	TRBV10-1	TRBJ2-3	.	CASSSGTDTQYF	TGCGCCAGCAGTTCCGGGACCGATACGCAGTATTTT
.	TRBV30	TRBJ2-1	.	CAWSVGAASYNEQFF	TGTGCCTGGAGTGTAGGGGCGGCCTCCTACAATGAGCAGTTCTTC
.	TRBV19	TRBJ2-1	TRBD2	CASRPRGGAGYYNEQFF	TGTGCCAGTAGGCCTCGAGGAGGAGCGGGATACTACAATGAGCAGTTCTTC
.	TRBV18	TRBJ1-5	.	CASSPGGDQPQHF	TGTGCCAGCTCACCAGGAGGTGATCAGCCCCAGCATTTT
.	TRBV4-2	TRBJ2-2	TRBD2	CASSQVGTSDTGELFF	TGTGCCAGCAGCCAAGTCGGGACTAGCGACACCGGGGAGCTGTTTTTT
.	TRBV4-1	TRBJ2-2	TRBD1	CASSPGQVPGELFF	TGCGCCAGCAGCCCCGGACAGGTCCCCGGGGAGCTGTTTTTT
.	TRBV5-4	TRBJ2-3	.	CASSDDRPSGTDTQYF	TGTGCCAGCAGCGACGATCGGCCTAGCGGCACAGATACGCAGTATTTT
.	TRBV28	TRBJ2-7	.	CASSLGAREQYF	TGTGCCAGCAGTTTAGGTGCTCGGGAGCAGTACTTC
once	TRBV7-9	TRBJ1-4	TRBD1	CASSLAGGNEKLFF	TGTGCCAGCAGCTTGGCAGGGGGCAATGAAAAACTGTTTTTT
.	TRBV6-1	TRBJ1-2	TRBD1	CASSEAQGNYGYTF	TGTGCCAGCAGTGAAGCACAGGGGAACTATGGCTACACCTTC
.	TRBV7-6	TRBJ2-2	TRBD2	CASSVSGLAGVPGELFF	TGTGCCAGCAGCGTTAGTGGACTAGCGGGAGTTCCCGGGGAGCTGTTTTTT
.	TRBV2	TRBJ1-4	TRBD1	CASRQGWTNEKLFF	TGTGCCAGCAGACAGGGGTGGACTAATGAAAAACTGTTTTTT
.	TRBV19	TRBJ1-1	TRBD1	CASTLQTGFVGEAFF	TGTGCCAGTACCCTACAGACAGGGTTCGTCGGAGAAGCTTTCTTT
.	TRBV7-9	TRBJ2-3	.	CASSLASGTDTQYF	TGTGCCAGCAGCTTAGCAAGTGGAACAGATACGCAGTATTTT
once	TRBV27	TRBJ2-1	.	CASRFVGSSYNEQFF	TGTGCCAGCAGATTTGTAGGTAGCTCCTACAATGAGCAGTTCTTC
.	TRBV2	TRBJ2-3	.	CATGRGPDTQYF	TGTGCCACGGGAAGAGGGCCAGATACGCAGTATTTT
.	TRBV7-2	TRBJ1-1	.	CASSLTTGNTEAFF	TGTGCCAGCAGCTTAACGACAGGGAACACTGAAGCTTTCTTT
once	TRBV6-5	TRBJ2-1	.	CASSYSQGINEQFF	TGTGCCAGCAGTTACTCTCAGGGGATCAATGAGCAGTTCTTC
.	TRBV5-1	TRBJ2-5	TRBD1	CASSQGTGEETQYF	TGCGCCAGCAGCCAAGGTACAGGGGAAGAGACCCAGTACTTC
few	TRBV28	TRBJ1-4	.	CASSPVGGEKLFF	TGTGCCAGCAGCCCCGTGGGAGGGGAAAAACTGTTTTTT
.	TRBV4-2	TRBJ1-3	.	CASSQEAGLAGNTIYF	TGTGCCAGCAGCCAAGAGGCAGGGCTAGCTGGAAACACCATATATTTT
.	TRBV19	TRBJ2-3	TRBD2	CASSTWTSGNTDTQYF	TGTGCCAGTAGTACCTGGACTAGCGGAAACACAGATACGCAATATTTT
.	TRBV18	TRBJ1-1	.	CASSPPAGWGTEAFF	TGTGCCAGCTCACCACCAGCAGGGTGGGGGACTGAAGCTTTCTTT
few	TRBV29-1	TRBJ1-1	.	CSVGAGWGTEAFF	TGCAGCGTTGGGGCAGGGTGGGGCACTGAAGCTTTCTTT
.	TRBV5-1	TRBJ2-1	TRBD2	CASSKAGGPEGEQFF	TGCGCCAGCAGTAAGGCGGGAGGGCCGGAAGGTGAGCAGTTCTTC